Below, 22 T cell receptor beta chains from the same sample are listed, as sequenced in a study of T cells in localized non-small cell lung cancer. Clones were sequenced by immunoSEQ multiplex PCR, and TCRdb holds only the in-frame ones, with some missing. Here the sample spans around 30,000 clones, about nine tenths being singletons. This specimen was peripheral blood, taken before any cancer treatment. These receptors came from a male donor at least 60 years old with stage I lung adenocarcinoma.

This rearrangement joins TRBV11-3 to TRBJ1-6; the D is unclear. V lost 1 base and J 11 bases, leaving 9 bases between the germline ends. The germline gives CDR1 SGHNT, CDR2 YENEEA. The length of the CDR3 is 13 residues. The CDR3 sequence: CASSLGDRAPLHF. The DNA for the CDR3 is TGTGCCAGCAGCTTAGGTGACCGAGCACCCCTCCACTTT.

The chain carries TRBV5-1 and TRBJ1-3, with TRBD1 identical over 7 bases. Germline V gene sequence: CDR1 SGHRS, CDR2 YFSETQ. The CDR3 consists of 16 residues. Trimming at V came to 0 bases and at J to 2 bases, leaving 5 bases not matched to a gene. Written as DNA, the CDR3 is TGCGCCAGCAGCTTGGAGATACAGGGGACTGGAAACACCATATATTTT. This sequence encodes CASSLEIQGTGNTIYF.

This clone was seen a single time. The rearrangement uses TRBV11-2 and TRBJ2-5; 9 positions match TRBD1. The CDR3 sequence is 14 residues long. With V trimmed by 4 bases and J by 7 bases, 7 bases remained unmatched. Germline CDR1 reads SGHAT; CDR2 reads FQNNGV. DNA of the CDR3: TGTGCCAGCAGCTCACGGACAGGGGCTCCGACCCAGTACTTC. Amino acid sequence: CASSSRTGAPTQYF.

DNA of the CDR3: TGTGCCAGCAGTTTAACAAACTCCTACGAGCAGTACTTC. It is translated as CASSLTNSYEQYF. The chain is built from TRBV6-5 and TRBJ2-7; D call uncertain. Between the trimmed V and J ends, which lost 4 bases and 0 bases, there was a span of 7 bases. The germline V gene encodes CDR1 MNHEY and CDR2 SVGAGI. The CDR3 length is 13 residues.

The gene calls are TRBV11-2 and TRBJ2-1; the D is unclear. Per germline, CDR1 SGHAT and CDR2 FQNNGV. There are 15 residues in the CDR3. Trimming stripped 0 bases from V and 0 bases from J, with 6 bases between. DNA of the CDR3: TGTGCCAGCAGCTTAGATAGAAGCTCCTACAATGAGCAGTTCTTC. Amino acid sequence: CASSLDRSSYNEQFF.

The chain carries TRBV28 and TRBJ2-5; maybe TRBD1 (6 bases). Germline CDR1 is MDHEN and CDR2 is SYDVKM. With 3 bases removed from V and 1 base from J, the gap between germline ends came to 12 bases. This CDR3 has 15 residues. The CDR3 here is CASSFPGGSQETQYF. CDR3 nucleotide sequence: TGTGCCAGCAGTTTTCCTGGGGGCAGCCAAGAGACCCAGTACTTC. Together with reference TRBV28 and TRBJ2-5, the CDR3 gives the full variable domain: DVKVTQSSRYLVKRTGEKVFLECVQDMDHENMFWYRQDPGLGLRLIYFSYDVKMKEKGDIPEGYSVSREKKERFSLILESASTNQTSMYLCASSFPGGSQETQYFGPGTRLLVL.

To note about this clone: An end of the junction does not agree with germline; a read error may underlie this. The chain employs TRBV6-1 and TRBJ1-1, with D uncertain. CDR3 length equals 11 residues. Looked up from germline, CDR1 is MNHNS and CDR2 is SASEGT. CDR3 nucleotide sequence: TGTGCCAGCAGTTACCAATACCTGCTTCCCTTT. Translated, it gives CASSYQYLLPF.

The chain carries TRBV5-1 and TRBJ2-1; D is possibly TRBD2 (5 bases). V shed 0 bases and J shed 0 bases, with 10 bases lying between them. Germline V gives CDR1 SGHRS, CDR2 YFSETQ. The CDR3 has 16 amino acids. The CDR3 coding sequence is TGCGCCAGCAGCTTGGTGAGCGGAGGCTCCTACAATGAGCAGTTCTTC. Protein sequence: CASSLVSGGSYNEQFF.

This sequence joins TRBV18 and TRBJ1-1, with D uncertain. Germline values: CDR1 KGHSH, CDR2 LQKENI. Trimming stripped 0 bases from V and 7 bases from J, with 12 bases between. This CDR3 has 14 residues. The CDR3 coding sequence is TGTGCCAGCTCACCACCGGGCGGGGAGGATGAAGCTTTCTTT. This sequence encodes CASSPPGGEDEAFF.

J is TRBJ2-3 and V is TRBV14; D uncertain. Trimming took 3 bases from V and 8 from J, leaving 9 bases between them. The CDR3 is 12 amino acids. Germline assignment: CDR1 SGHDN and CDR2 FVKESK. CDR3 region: CASSQALGTQYF. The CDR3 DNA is TGTGCCAGCAGCCAGGCGCTAGGTACGCAGTATTTT. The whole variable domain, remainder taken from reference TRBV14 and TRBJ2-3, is EAGVTQFPSHSVIEKGQTVTLRCDPISGHDNLYWYRRVMGKEIKFLLHFVKESKQDESGMPNNRFLAERTGGTYSTLKVQPAELEDSGVYFCASSQALGTQYFGPGTRLTVL.

The CDR3: CASSTLSATNEKLFF. CDR3 DNA sequence: TGTGCCAGTAGTACTCTCAGTGCAACTAATGAAAAACTGTTTTTT. The V call is TRBV19, the J call TRBJ1-4; no reliable D call. With 4 bases removed from V and 0 bases from J, the gap between germline ends came to 9 bases. Germline V lookup: CDR1 LNHDA, CDR2 SQIVND (reference sequence). The CDR3 runs to 15 residues.

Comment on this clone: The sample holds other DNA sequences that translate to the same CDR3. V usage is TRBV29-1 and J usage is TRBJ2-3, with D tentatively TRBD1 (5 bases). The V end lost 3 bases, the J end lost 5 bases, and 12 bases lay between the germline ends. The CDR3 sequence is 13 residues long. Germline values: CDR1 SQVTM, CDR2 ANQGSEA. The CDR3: CSVEGIGVDTQYF. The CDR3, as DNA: TGCAGCGTTGAGGGAATAGGGGTAGATACGCAGTATTTT.

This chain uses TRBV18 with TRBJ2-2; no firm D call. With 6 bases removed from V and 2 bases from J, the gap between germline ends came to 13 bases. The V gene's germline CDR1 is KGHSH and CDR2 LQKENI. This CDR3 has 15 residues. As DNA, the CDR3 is TGTGCCAGCTCGGAACCGACGATAAACACCGGGGAGCTGTTTTTT. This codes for CASSEPTINTGELFF.

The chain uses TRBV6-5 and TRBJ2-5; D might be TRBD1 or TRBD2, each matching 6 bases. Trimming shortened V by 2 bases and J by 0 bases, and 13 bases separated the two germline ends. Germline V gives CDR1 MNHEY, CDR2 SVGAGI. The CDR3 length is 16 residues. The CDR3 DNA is TGTGCCAGCAGTTACCACGGAGGGGGAAACCAAGAGACCCAGTACTTC. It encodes CASSYHGGGNQETQYF.

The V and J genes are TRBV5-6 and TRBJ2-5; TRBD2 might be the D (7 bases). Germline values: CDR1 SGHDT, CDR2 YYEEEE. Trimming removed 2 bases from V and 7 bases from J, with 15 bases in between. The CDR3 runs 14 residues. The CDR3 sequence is CASSFKGGTGTQYF. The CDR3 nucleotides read TGTGCCAGCAGCTTCAAGGGGGGGACCGGGACCCAGTACTTC.

The CDR3 coding sequence is TGTGCCAGCTCCCTATCCACACCCGGGACAGGTGGCACAGATACGCAGTATTTT. Encoded protein: CASSLSTPGTGGTDTQYF. This sequence joins TRBV18 and TRBJ2-3; 8 bases fit TRBD1. The V gene end was trimmed by 6 bases and the J gene end by 1 base; junction bases not matched to a gene: 15. The germline gives CDR1 KGHSH, CDR2 LQKENI. The length of the CDR3 is 18 residues.

CDR3 loop: CSVEEGYRNTEAFF. The DNA for the CDR3 is TGCAGCGTTGAAGAAGGTTACCGGAACACTGAAGCTTTCTTT. The gene calls are TRBV29-1 and TRBJ1-1; D uncertain. Germline V gene data show CDR1 as SQVTM and CDR2 as ANQGSEA. This CDR3 contains 14 residues. V shed 0 bases and J shed 1 base, with 9 bases lying between them.

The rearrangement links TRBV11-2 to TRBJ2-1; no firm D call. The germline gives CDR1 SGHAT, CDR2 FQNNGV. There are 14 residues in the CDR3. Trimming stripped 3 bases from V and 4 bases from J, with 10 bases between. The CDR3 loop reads CASSFMAAYNEQFF. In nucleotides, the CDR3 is TGTGCCAGCAGCTTTATGGCAGCTTACAATGAGCAGTTCTTC.

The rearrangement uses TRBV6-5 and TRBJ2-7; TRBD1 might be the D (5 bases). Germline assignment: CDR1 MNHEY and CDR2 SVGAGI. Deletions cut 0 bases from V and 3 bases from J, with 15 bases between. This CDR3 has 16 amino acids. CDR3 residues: CASSYSMTQDGYEQYF. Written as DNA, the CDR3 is TGTGCCAGCAGTTACTCGATGACACAGGATGGCTACGAGCAGTACTTC.

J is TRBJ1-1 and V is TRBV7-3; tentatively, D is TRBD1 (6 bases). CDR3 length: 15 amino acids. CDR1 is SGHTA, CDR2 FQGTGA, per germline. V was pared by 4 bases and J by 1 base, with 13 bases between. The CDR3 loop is CASSSLTGRNTEAFF. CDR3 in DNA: TGTGCCAGCAGCTCCCTAACAGGGCGGAACACTGAAGCTTTCTTT.

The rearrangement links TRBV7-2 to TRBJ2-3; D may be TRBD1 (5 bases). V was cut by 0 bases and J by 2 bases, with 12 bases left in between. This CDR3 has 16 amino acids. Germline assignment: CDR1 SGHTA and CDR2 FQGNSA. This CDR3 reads CASSLAPAGNTDTQYF. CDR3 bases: TGTGCCAGCAGCTTAGCGCCGGCAGGGAACACAGATACGCAGTATTTT.

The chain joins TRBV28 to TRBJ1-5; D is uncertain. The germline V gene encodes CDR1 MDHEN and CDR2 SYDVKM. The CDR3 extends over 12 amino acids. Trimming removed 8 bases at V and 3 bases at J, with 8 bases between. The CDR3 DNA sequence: TGTGCCAGCGAAATCGACAATCAGCCCCAGCATTTT. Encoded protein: CASEIDNQPQHF.